At least ten counts were recorded for the clone carrying this T cell receptor beta chain. Antigen: not known. TCRdb independently ran MiXCR on the PCR reads; one entry per CDR3 protein. The data show approximately 670,000 distinct CDR3 sequences, with 15% to 20% seen just once and roughly 0.9% held by the top ten. This sample is drawn from a study of molecular identifiers for immune sequencing clone quantification. Findings of the study overall: Clones above 20 RNA copies contained over 98% of effector molecules but under 1% of naive ones.

CDR1 and CDR2 (germline): ENHRY, SYGVKD. Trimming took 4 bases from V and 0 from J, leaving 7 bases between them. The CDR3 sequence is 13 residues long. A CD8+CD4-CCR7+CD45RA+ phenotype served as the sorting definition for naive CD8 T cells. The genes are TRBV10-3 and TRBJ2-7; D call uncertain. The TCR originated in a human donor in good health. Some libraries in this study had Jurkat cell RNA spiked in. Sequencing used naive CD8+ T cells from blood, with Jurkat cell RNA spiked in. The subset was: FACS-sorted CD8+CD4-CCR7+CD45RA+ naive T cells. This CDR3 is CAISAESSYEQYF. The CDR3 region has the DNA TGTGCCATCAGTGCAGAGAGCTCCTACGAGCAGTACTTC.